This TCR beta chain was identified during a study of T cells after yellow fever vaccination. Study-wide results and caveats: Some clonotypes, a small share, were shared between CD4 and CD8 compartments.

The table lists this clonotype with many counts. Its antigen is not identified. TCRdb processed the 5' RACE reads anew with MiXCR; each CDR3 protein has one entry. The repertoire holds roughly 170,000 distinct CDR3 sequences, with roughly 6.2% as singletons. The V gene's germline CDR1 is SGHTA and CDR2 FQGNSA. The CDR3 totals 12 residues. V was cut by 5 bases and J by 4 bases, with 8 bases left in between. The receptor's source is a man aged 18 to 30 who received the YFV17D yellow fever vaccine. The genes are TRBV7-2 and TRBJ1-2; D possibly corresponds to TRBD1 (6 bases). The specimen comprised CD4+ T cells sorted from PBMCs, sampled on the day of the first yellow fever vaccination. In nucleotides, the CDR3 is TGTGCCAGCAGCAAACAGGGCTATGGCTACACCTTC. Translated, it gives CASSKQGYGYTF.